This T cell receptor beta chain was sequenced in a study of T cell repertoires in cytomegalovirus infection. In the study overall: Public signatures in TCR beta pointed to CMV infection and matching HLA type.

General study points: In two of eight donors, the top clonotype was HLA-C-restricted CMV-specific. Based on cumulative public TCR beta family frequency, carriers of CMV plus the relevant HLA were identified.

This clonotype turned up a few times. Its antigen is undetermined. V was pared by 6 bases and J by 4 bases, with 8 bases of the junction left unmatched. This CDR3 contains 14 residues. Germline V gene sequence: CDR1 LNHDA, CDR2 SQIVND (reference sequence). TCRdb reprocessed the reads with MiXCR, giving one entry per CDR3 protein. Of approximately 910,000 distinct CDR3 sequences in the sample, roughly a third are singletons; the top ten hold around 15%. The source material was cultured CD8+ T cells from PBMCs, sampled from culture after CMV antigen stimulation. The TCR was taken from a human donor in good health (CMV status not recorded). Some clones in this sample may be carry-over from other donors' samples. The chain recombines TRBV19 with TRBJ1-1; TRBD1 matches at 7 bases. The CDR3 loop reads CASSLTGLVTEAFF. In DNA, the CDR3 is TGTGCCAGTAGCTTGACAGGGCTTGTCACTGAAGCTTTCTTT.